Following are 15 T cell receptor beta chains from one sample sequenced in a study of spatial heterogeneity in lung cancer. No antigens are known for them. Study conclusions and caveats: Tumoral mutation counts were tracked by counts of expanded intratumoral alpha and beta TCRs.

Time point: sample taken at primary tumor resection. One entry per CDR3 protein results from TCRdb running MiXCR on the 5' RACE reads. Among over 7,500 distinct CDR3 sequences listed, about 6% were seen once. The sample consisted of lung tumor tissue, taken at surgery. Receptors originate from a female donor with early-stage non-small cell lung cancer.

This clonotype was seen at least ten times. This chain links TRBV7-7 with TRBJ2-1, with D perhaps TRBD2 (6 bases). Germline CDR1 is SSHAT and CDR2 is FNYEAQ (reference sequence). Trimming removed 2 bases from V and 8 bases from J, with 16 bases in between. The CDR3 is made up of 15 amino acids. For the CDR3, the DNA is TGTGCCAGCAGCTTATCTCCCGGGAGCGTAGATGAGCAGTTCTTC. Translating it yields CASSLSPGSVDEQFF.

This clonotype counts as medium-sized. The V gene is TRBV7-2, the J gene TRBJ2-3; a weak D match, TRBD1 (5 bases). Germline assignment: CDR1 SGHTA and CDR2 FQGNSA. The V gene lost 6 bases and the J gene lost 2 bases, with 9 bases spanning the gap. The CDR3 runs 13 residues. As DNA, the CDR3 is TGTGCCAGCAGAGGGGCGGCCACAGATACGCAGTATTTT. Residues: CASRGAATDTQYF.

By its share, this clonotype is medium-sized (0.01 to 0.1%). The chain recombines TRBV2 with TRBJ2-6, with TRBD1 identical over 7 bases. The J segment lost 4 bases and the V segment lost 4 bases, leaving 7 bases of the junction unmatched. This CDR3 has 16 amino acids. Germline values: CDR1 SNHLY, CDR2 FYNNEI. Here the CDR3 DNA reads TGTGCCAGCAGTGCTACAGGGGCCTCCGGGGCCAACGTCCTGACTTTC. Its protein product is CASSATGASGANVLTF.

Only a few counts were recorded for this clonotype. This rearrangement joins TRBV12-3 or TRBV12-4 to TRBJ1-5, with D perhaps matching TRBD1 (6 bases). The CDR3 is 14 residues long. The V and J ends lost 4 bases and 0 bases respectively, with 7 bases between them. The chain's CDR3 is CASSYRDSNQPQHF. CDR3 bases: TGTGCCAGCAGTTACAGGGATAGCAATCAGCCCCAGCATTTT.

This clonotype was seen many times. V is TRBV2 and J is TRBJ2-4; D is undetermined. The V gene's germline CDR1 is SNHLY and CDR2 FYNNEI. CDR3 size: 14 residues. The germline V and J ends were trimmed by 8 bases and 9 bases, with 20 bases remaining between them. CDR3 loop: CASYAPMGNGIQYF. In nucleotides, the CDR3 is TGTGCCAGCTACGCCCCTATGGGAAATGGCATTCAGTACTTC. Drawing the rest from reference TRBV2 and TRBJ2-4, the complete variable domain is EPEVTQTPSHQVTQMGQEVILRCVPISNHLYFYWYRQILGQKVEFLVSFYNNEISEKSEIFDDQFSVERPDGSNFTLKIRSTKLEDSAMYFCASYAPMGNGIQYFGAGTRLSVL.

This clonotype was recorded at least ten times. V and J are TRBV7-3 and TRBJ2-5; possibly TRBD1 for D (6 bases). With 5 bases removed from V and 0 bases from J, the gap between germline ends came to 16 bases. CDR1 is SGHTA, CDR2 FQGTGA, per germline. The CDR3 sequence is 16 residues long. The CDR3 reads CASSKTPDRNQETQYF. The CDR3 DNA follows: TGTGCCAGCAGCAAAACACCAGACAGGAACCAAGAGACCCAGTACTTC. The whole variable domain, filled in from reference TRBV7-3 and TRBJ2-5, reads GAGVSQTPSNKVTEKGKYVELRCDPISGHTALYWYRQSLGQGPEFLIYFQGTGAADDSGLPNDRFFAVRPEGSVSTLKIQRTERGDSAVYLCASSKTPDRNQETQYFGPGTRLLVL.

This clonotype showed up many times. This chain connects TRBV6-5 to TRBJ2-1; D gene unclear. The CDR3 has 16 amino acids. The germline V gene encodes CDR1 MNHEY and CDR2 SVGAGI. Trimming pared 2 bases from V and 7 bases from J, leaving 18 bases between. CDR3 DNA: TGTGCCAGCAGTTACGGTTCGGTTATTACTGGTAATGAGCAGTTCTTC. Its translation: CASSYGSVITGNEQFF.

This clonotype is classed as medium-sized. This chain links TRBV6-6 with TRBJ1-5; D is ambiguous. Germline loops: CDR1 MNHNY, CDR2 SVGAGI (reference sequence). This CDR3 contains 14 residues. Deletions cut 7 bases from V and 3 bases from J, with 13 bases between. In DNA, the CDR3 is TGTGCCAGCACAAGGACGGTTCCCAATCAGCCCCAGCATTTT. Translation: CASTRTVPNQPQHF.

This clonotype was counted a few times. The chain carries TRBV13 and TRBJ2-1; D is ambiguous. From germline, CDR1 is PRHDT and CDR2 FYEKMQ (reference sequence). V was trimmed by 3 bases and J by 2 bases, leaving 8 bases between them. There are 14 residues in the CDR3. CDR3 amino acids: CASSFRGPYNEQFF. As DNA, the CDR3 is TGTGCCAGCAGCTTTAGAGGTCCCTACAATGAGCAGTTCTTC.

This clonotype showed up many times. The gene calls are TRBV3-1 and TRBJ2-1; 7 nucleotides match TRBD1. The CDR3 is made up of 14 amino acids. The V segment lost 0 bases and the J segment 10 bases; nucleotides outside the gene matches: 6. CDR1 is LGHDT and CDR2 is YNNKEL in the germline V gene (reference sequence). This CDR3 reads CASSQERGPREQFF. The CDR3 region has the DNA TGTGCCAGCAGCCAAGAAAGGGGGCCGAGAGAGCAGTTCTTC.

Judged by abundance, this clonotype is medium-sized. V usage is TRBV12-3 or TRBV12-4 and J usage is TRBJ2-3; D remains ambiguous. This CDR3 contains 15 residues. Trimming left V 0 bases short and J 0 bases short, with 7 bases between. CDR3 in DNA: TGTGCCAGCAGTTTAGCAGGTGGGAGCACAGATACGCAGTATTTT. Translation: CASSLAGGSTDTQYF.

This clonotype was counted many times. CDR3 residues: CASSRTIPGVGKREADTQYF. The CDR3 DNA is TGCGCCAGCAGCCGGACGATTCCAGGGGTCGGAAAGCGGGAGGCAGATACGCAGTATTTT. The chain uses TRBV4-3 and TRBJ2-3, with 9 bases fitting TRBD2. Germline CDR1 and CDR2: LGHNA and YSLEER. This CDR3 comprises 20 residues. V lost 4 bases and J lost 4; bases outside the gene matches: 21.

Remarks on this clonotype: A read error may be the cause here, since a much bigger clone is one base away. The chain joins TRBV20-1 to TRBJ2-5; D is undetermined. The V gene lost 3 bases and the J gene lost 2 bases, with 4 bases spanning the gap. Germline V CDR1 and CDR2: DFQATT, SNEGSKA (reference sequence). The CDR3 consists of 11 residues. The chain's CDR3 is CSASLQETQYF. The CDR3 DNA follows: TGCAGTGCTAGCTTACAAGAGACCCAGTACTTC.

The chain combines TRBV20-1 with TRBJ1-5; possible D gene TRBD1, 6 bases. CDR3 length equals 14 residues. Trimming stripped 6 bases from V and 4 bases from J, with 16 bases between. Germline-derived CDR1 and CDR2 are DFQATT and SNEGSKA (reference sequence). Written as DNA, the CDR3 is TGCAGTGCCAGCGGTTGGCAGGGGAATCAGCCCCAGCATTTT. It translates to CSASGWQGNQPQHF.

This clonotype was picked up many times. The chain couples TRBV18 to TRBJ1-1; 9 bases are shared with TRBD1. Unmatched junction bases numbered 9, after V lost 3 bases and J lost 4 bases. The germline CDR1 and CDR2 sequences are KGHSH and LQKENI. CDR3 length: 16 amino acids. In nucleotides, the CDR3 is TGTGCCAGCTCACCCGTAACAGGGGGCGAAGGCACTGAAGCTTTCTTT. Amino acids: CASSPVTGGEGTEAFF.